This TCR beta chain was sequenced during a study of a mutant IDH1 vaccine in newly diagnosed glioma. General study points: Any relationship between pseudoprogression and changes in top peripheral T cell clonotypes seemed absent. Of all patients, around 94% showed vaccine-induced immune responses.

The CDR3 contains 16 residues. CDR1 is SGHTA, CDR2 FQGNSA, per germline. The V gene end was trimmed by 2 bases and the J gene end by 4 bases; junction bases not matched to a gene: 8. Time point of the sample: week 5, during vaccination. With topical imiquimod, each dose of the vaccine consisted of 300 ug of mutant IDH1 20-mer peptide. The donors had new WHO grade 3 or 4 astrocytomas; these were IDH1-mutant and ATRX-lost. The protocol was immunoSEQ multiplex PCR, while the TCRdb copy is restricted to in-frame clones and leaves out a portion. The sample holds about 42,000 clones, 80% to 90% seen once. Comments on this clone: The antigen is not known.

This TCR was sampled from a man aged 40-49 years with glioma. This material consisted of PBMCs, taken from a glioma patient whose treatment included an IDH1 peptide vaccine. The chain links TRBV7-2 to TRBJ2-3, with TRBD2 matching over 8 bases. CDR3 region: CASSLRGGRRADTQYF. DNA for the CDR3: TGTGCCAGCAGCTTAAGGGGCGGGAGGAGGGCAGATACGCAGTATTTT.